The rows below give T cell receptor beta chains drawn from one sample of a study of blood T cell repertoires in COVID-19. Assay used: immunoSEQ multiplex PCR; TCRdb lists only in-frame clones, some missing. This table has 95,000 to 150,000 clones, 75% to 90% appearing once. The sequenced material came from peripheral blood. These receptor sequences come from a man in his forties or fifties with acute or convalescent COVID-19. The conserved cysteine and the conserved F or W are not part of the CDR3 here. Expanded clones get a size class; other rows say once, few or many, or leave the size out.

NA,TRBV5-1,ASSRTGTSGSGGELF
once,TRBV7-2,ASSLFGGTGQYNEQF
NA,TRBV20-1,SASIPGVGGTDTQY
few,TRBV5-1,ASSLERLLGGGASETQY
few,TRBV19,ASSTTGVDGYT
NA,TRBV3-1/TRBV3-2,ASSQDGTFLGTEAF
few,TRBV19,ASSTPTGAMNTEAF
once,TRBV7-2,ASSLNGRAVNGELF
few,TRBV6-2/TRBV6-3,ASSQRGPNSPLH
NA,TRBV15,ATSRGQGAREQY
NA,TRBV6-6,ASSSGTGVNNGELF
NA,TRBV11-2,ASSSIQGRRNYGYT
once,TRBV5-6,ASLPRSSIMNTEAF
NA,TRBV19,ASGGGIQETQY
few,TRBV29-1,SGSTGVLETQY
NA,TRBV19,ASSKDRGPDTEAF
few,TRBV30,AWSGGQVGYQPQH
NA,TRBV12-3/TRBV12-4,ASSTTEYTQY
NA,TRBV24-1,ATSDPAPDSHQPQH
NA,TRBV4-2,ASSQNDRSGGGYT
NA,TRBV3-1/TRBV3-2,ASSRKRASSGANVLT
NA,TRBV7-8,ASSTGPFNRRGPSSSEQF
NA,TRBV29-1,SVDGTGYNEQF
once,TRBV3-1/TRBV3-2,ASSELRRGYT
NA,TRBV27,ASSPPGTGELF
NA,TRBV2,ASGREGNIQY